The rows below give T cell receptor beta chains drawn from one sample of a study of cytomegalovirus exposure and HLA in healthy donors. The assay was immunoSEQ multiplex PCR, and TCRdb's table has in-frame clones only and misses some. The sample holds approximately 130,000 clones, roughly 9% seen once. Sample: PBMCs. These receptors all stem from a woman aged 40 to 50 in good health and CMV-seropositive. The CDR3 runs from the conserved cysteine through the conserved F or W. The order of the fields is CDR3 DNA, CDR3 protein, clone size, V gene, D gene, CDR3 length, J gene. The D gene is left open where the match is weak. Clone size is stated in some rows and not others, as once, few, many or a class when expanded.

TGTGCCATCAGTGAGGGAAGGGGATCTTACACCGGGGAGCTGTTTTTT | CAISEGRGSYTGELFF | . | TRBV10-3 | . | 16 | TRBJ2-2
TGTGCCAGCAGTGAAGGAGGTACGACTTTCTTT | CASSEGGTTFF | . | TRBV6-1 | . | 11 | TRBJ1-1
TGTGCCAGCAGCCCTACACAGAGCTATGGCTACACCTTC | CASSPTQSYGYTF | . | TRBV7-6 | . | 13 | TRBJ1-2
TGTGCCAGCAGCTTTTCGCTAGCGGGGGGCCCGGGATCCTACGAGCAGTACTTC | CASSFSLAGGPGSYEQYF | once | TRBV5-6 | TRBD2 | 18 | TRBJ2-7
TGTGCCAGCAGCGTAGAAGTAGCAGGGTATGAGCAGTTCTTC | CASSVEVAGYEQFF | . | TRBV9 | . | 14 | TRBJ2-1
TGTGCTAGTGGTTTTTACGGGAACACTGAAGCTTTCTTT | CASGFYGNTEAFF | . | TRBV12-5 | . | 13 | TRBJ1-1
TGTGCCAGCAGCTTTGACACCTACAATGAGCAGTTCTTC | CASSFDTYNEQFF | few | TRBV11-2 | . | 13 | TRBJ2-1
TGCGCCAGCAGCTTCGGGACAGCCCAAGAGACCCAGTACTTC | CASSFGTAQETQYF | . | TRBV5-1 | TRBD1 | 14 | TRBJ2-5
TGTGCCAGCGCCGAAGGGGCGCCTGAAGCTTTCTTT | CASAEGAPEAFF | few | TRBV2 | . | 12 | TRBJ1-1
TGCGCCAGCAGCTTCAGACTAGCGGGGGGGTCCACCGGGGAGCTGTTTTTT | CASSFRLAGGSTGELFF | . | TRBV5-1 | TRBD2 | 17 | TRBJ2-2
TGTGCCAGCAGTTTAGTCGGGGGCACCGGGGAGCTGTTTTTT | CASSLVGGTGELFF | few | TRBV27 | . | 14 | TRBJ2-2
TGCGCCAGCAGCTTGTTAACTAGCGGGTCCAATGAGCAGTTCTTC | CASSLLTSGSNEQFF | . | TRBV5-1 | TRBD2 | 15 | TRBJ2-1
TGCGCCAGCAGTGAGAGGGGGAGATTCGACGAGCAGTACTTC | CASSERGRFDEQYF | few | TRBV10-1 | . | 14 | TRBJ2-7
TGTGCCAGCAGTTCCCAACGGGTGAATTCACCCCTCCACTTT | CASSSQRVNSPLHF | . | TRBV5-4 | . | 14 | TRBJ1-6
TGTGCCAGCAGCTTTTCCTCGGGGATGAACACTGAAGCTTTCTTT | CASSFSSGMNTEAFF | . | TRBV11-3 | . | 15 | TRBJ1-1
TGTGCCAGCAGCCCCAGTACCTCTGGGGCCAACGTCCTGACTTTC | CASSPSTSGANVLTF | . | TRBV6-6 | . | 15 | TRBJ2-6
TGTGCCAGCAGTGAGAACTCACACAATGAGCAGTTCTTC | CASSENSHNEQFF | . | TRBV2 | . | 13 | TRBJ2-1
TGTGCCAGCAGTTCCCGGACAGACTTCTACGAGCAGTACTTC | CASSSRTDFYEQYF | few | TRBV2 | . | 14 | TRBJ2-7
TGCGCCAGCAGCAGGGGGACGAACACTGAAGCTTTCTTT | CASSRGTNTEAFF | many | TRBV5-1 | . | 13 | TRBJ1-1
TGTGCCAGCAGCTTAGGTAACAATCCCTCCTACGAGCAGTACTTC | CASSLGNNPSYEQYF | . | TRBV7-8 | . | 15 | TRBJ2-7
TGTGCCACGGAGAGGGGCGGGAAGGTAGATACGCAGTATTTT | CATERGGKVDTQYF | few | TRBV10-3 | . | 14 | TRBJ2-3